The T cell receptor (beta chain) described here comes from a study of blood T cell repertoires in COVID-19. The CDR3 is 14 residues long. V was cut by 4 bases and J by 9 bases, with 13 bases left in between. Per germline, CDR1 MDHEN and CDR2 SYDVKM. Produced via immunoSEQ multiplex PCR; TCRdb's table is partial and in-frame only. This table holds approximately 170,000 clones, about 86% found once. Sequencing input: peripheral blood. The clonotype comes from a woman aged 55 to 70 with COVID-19, enrolled during active disease. The chain carries TRBV28 and TRBJ1-6; D is undetermined. The CDR3 loop is CASSYGVTTSPLHF. Written as DNA, the CDR3 is TGTGCCAGCAGTTACGGGGTTACGACTTCACCCCTCCACTTT. Complete variable domain (other parts from reference TRBV28 and TRBJ1-6): DVKVTQSSRYLVKRTGEKVFLECVQDMDHENMFWYRQDPGLGLRLIYFSYDVKMKEKGDIPEGYSVSREKKERFSLILESASTNQTSMYLCASSYGVTTSPLHFGNGTRLTVT.